A selection of T cell receptor beta chains follows, all from one sample in a study of regulatory T cells in long-lasting Graves disease. TCRdb reanalysed the multiplex PCR reads using MiXCR and keeps one entry per CDR3 protein. The repertoire consists of 400,000 to 500,000 distinct CDR3 sequences, with approximately 15% occurring once and the leading ten covering over 15%. The same data also contributed to another study, on T cells in Graves' hyperthyroidism and ophthalmopathy.

The sample here was peripheral blood mononuclear cells (PBMCs), taken at new diagnosis, from a patient treated with antithyroid drugs. Receptors were obtained from a woman aged 25 to 39 with Graves disease. Both conserved end residues are part of each CDR3. A D gene is named only where the DNA matches it firmly. Part of the rows lack a size; the others show once, few, many or a class for expanded clones.

v_gene: TRBV28
abundance: many
len: 12
j_gene: TRBJ2-7
d_gene: TRBD1
CDR3nt: TGTGCCAGCAGTGGACAGGTCTACGAGCAGTACTTC
CDR3aa: CASSGQVYEQYF

v_gene: TRBV30
abundance: many
len: 14
j_gene: TRBJ2-2
d_gene: TRBD2
CDR3nt: TGTGCCTGGGGAGGACTAGTGAGCACCGGGGAGCTGTTTTTT
CDR3aa: CAWGGLVSTGELFF

v_gene: TRBV29-1
abundance: few
len: 12
j_gene: TRBJ1-4
d_gene: .
CDR3nt: TGCAGCGTTGGGGATCCCGGGGGAAAACTGTTTTTT
CDR3aa: CSVGDPGGKLFF

v_gene: TRBV28
abundance: .
len: 15
j_gene: TRBJ1-3
d_gene: TRBD1
CDR3nt: TGTGCCAGCAGTTTTCAGGGGGCGCGCGGAAACACCATATATTTT
CDR3aa: CASSFQGARGNTIYF

v_gene: TRBV7-8
abundance: many
len: 15
j_gene: TRBJ2-3
d_gene: .
CDR3nt: TGTGCCAGCAGCTTAGATAGGTTTCCCACAGATACGCAGTATTTT
CDR3aa: CASSLDRFPTDTQYF

v_gene: TRBV20-1
abundance: many
len: 14
j_gene: TRBJ2-3
d_gene: .
CDR3nt: TGCAGTGCTAGAGGGGGGAAAAGCACAGATACGCAGTATTTT
CDR3aa: CSARGGKSTDTQYF

v_gene: TRBV19
abundance: few
len: 13
j_gene: TRBJ2-1
d_gene: .
CDR3nt: TGTGCCAGTAGTATAGGGGGAGACAATGAGCAGTTCTTC
CDR3aa: CASSIGGDNEQFF

v_gene: TRBV29-1
abundance: few
len: 14
j_gene: TRBJ2-7
d_gene: TRBD2
CDR3nt: TGCAGCGTGACACTAGCGGGATCTTTCTACGAGCAGTACTTC
CDR3aa: CSVTLAGSFYEQYF

v_gene: TRBV18
abundance: many
len: 15
j_gene: TRBJ2-3
d_gene: TRBD1
CDR3nt: TGTGCCAGCTCCCTACAGGGGACCTCCACAGATACGCAGTATTTT
CDR3aa: CASSLQGTSTDTQYF

v_gene: TRBV11-2
abundance: many
len: 14
j_gene: TRBJ2-5
d_gene: TRBD2
CDR3nt: TGTGCCAGCAGCCCGGGACTAGCACGAGAGACCCAGTACTTC
CDR3aa: CASSPGLARETQYF

v_gene: TRBV27
abundance: many
len: 13
j_gene: TRBJ1-2
d_gene: .
CDR3nt: TGTGCCAGCAGTTTAGGAGAGGCTTATGGCTACACCTTC
CDR3aa: CASSLGEAYGYTF

v_gene: TRBV3-1
abundance: many
len: 14
j_gene: TRBJ2-1
d_gene: .
CDR3nt: TGTGCCAGCAGCCAGGGTCTAGCGCTTAATGAGCAGTTCTTC
CDR3aa: CASSQGLALNEQFF

v_gene: TRBV2
abundance: many
len: 17
j_gene: TRBJ2-2
d_gene: TRBD2
CDR3nt: TGTGCCAGCAGCGGGACTAGCGGGCCCCAACGGACCGGGGAGCTGTTTTTT
CDR3aa: CASSGTSGPQRTGELFF

v_gene: TRBV29-1
abundance: many
len: 10
j_gene: TRBJ2-7
d_gene: TRBD2
CDR3nt: TGCAGCGTTGGCGGGAGTGAGCAGTACTTC
CDR3aa: CSVGGSEQYF

v_gene: TRBV30
abundance: many
len: 13
j_gene: TRBJ1-5
d_gene: TRBD1
CDR3nt: TGTGCCTGCTCACAGGGGGCCCAACAGCCCCAGCATTTT
CDR3aa: CACSQGAQQPQHF

v_gene: TRBV5-1
abundance: few
len: 15
j_gene: TRBJ2-7
d_gene: TRBD2
CDR3nt: TGCGCCAGCAGGTTTGGGACTAGCGGCCCCTACGAGCAGTACTTC
CDR3aa: CASRFGTSGPYEQYF

v_gene: TRBV20-1
abundance: many
len: 15
j_gene: TRBJ2-3
d_gene: TRBD2
CDR3nt: TGCAGTGCTAGAGATGCGGCGGGAGTCCCAGATACGCAGTATTTT
CDR3aa: CSARDAAGVPDTQYF

v_gene: TRBV4-1
abundance: .
len: 16
j_gene: TRBJ2-5
d_gene: TRBD1
CDR3nt: TGCGCCAGCAGCCAATTCCACGGGACAGGGGGAGAGACCCAGTACTTC
CDR3aa: CASSQFHGTGGETQYF

v_gene: TRBV12-3/TRBV12-4
abundance: many
len: 14
j_gene: TRBJ1-4
d_gene: TRBD1
CDR3nt: TGTGCCAGCAGTCTTACGGGACAGAGTGAAAAACTGTTTTTT
CDR3aa: CASSLTGQSEKLFF

v_gene: TRBV20-1
abundance: many
len: 15
j_gene: TRBJ2-2
d_gene: TRBD1
CDR3nt: TGCAGTGCTAGGTTCGGACAGGCGCACACCGGGGAGCTGTTTTTT
CDR3aa: CSARFGQAHTGELFF

v_gene: TRBV19
abundance: few
len: 15
j_gene: TRBJ1-4
d_gene: .
CDR3nt: TGTGCCAGTGTACCCTCCGGGACATTTTATGAAAAACTGTTTTTT
CDR3aa: CASVPSGTFYEKLFF

v_gene: TRBV19
abundance: few
len: 16
j_gene: TRBJ2-1
d_gene: TRBD1
CDR3nt: TGTGCCAGTAGGCCCCCAGGACAGGGTTTTCCTCATGAGCAGTTCTTC
CDR3aa: CASRPPGQGFPHEQFF

v_gene: TRBV7-3
abundance: .
len: 13
j_gene: TRBJ2-7
d_gene: .
CDR3nt: TGTGCCAGCAGCTTAAATGAAGGGGGCGAGCAGTACTTC
CDR3aa: CASSLNEGGEQYF

v_gene: TRBV9
abundance: many
len: 14
j_gene: TRBJ1-1
d_gene: .
CDR3nt: TGTGCCAGCAGCGTAGAAGGGGTAGACACTGAAGCTTTCTTT
CDR3aa: CASSVEGVDTEAFF

v_gene: TRBV12-3/TRBV12-4
abundance: many
len: 15
j_gene: TRBJ2-1
d_gene: .
CDR3nt: TGTGCCAGCAGTTTATTAGGTGGACTCGGAGATGAGCAGTTCTTC
CDR3aa: CASSLLGGLGDEQFF

v_gene: TRBV20-1
abundance: many
len: 14
j_gene: TRBJ1-1
d_gene: TRBD1
CDR3nt: TGCAGTGCTAACCCGGGACAGAGGAACACTGAAGCTTTCTTT
CDR3aa: CSANPGQRNTEAFF

v_gene: TRBV29-1
abundance: many
len: 14
j_gene: TRBJ2-1
d_gene: TRBD2
CDR3nt: TGCAGCGTTGATAGCGGGAGCTCCTACAATGAGCAGTTCTTC
CDR3aa: CSVDSGSSYNEQFF

v_gene: TRBV29-1
abundance: many
len: 13
j_gene: TRBJ2-1
d_gene: TRBD2
CDR3nt: TGCAGCGTAAGACTAGCGGGAGGGAATGAGCAGTTCTTC
CDR3aa: CSVRLAGGNEQFF

v_gene: TRBV19
abundance: few
len: 15
j_gene: TRBJ1-1
d_gene: .
CDR3nt: TGTGCCAGTAGTCCCGGAGCCTTGATGAACACTGAAGCTTTCTTT
CDR3aa: CASSPGALMNTEAFF

v_gene: TRBV6-2/TRBV6-3
abundance: .
len: 16
j_gene: TRBJ2-4
d_gene: TRBD2
CDR3nt: TGTGCCAGCAGTGACGTAGCGGGAGTAGCCAAAAACATTCAGTACTTC
CDR3aa: CASSDVAGVAKNIQYF

v_gene: TRBV29-1
abundance: many
len: 12
j_gene: TRBJ2-7
d_gene: .
CDR3nt: TGCAGCGTAGCGGACAGCTCCTACGAGCAGTACTTC
CDR3aa: CSVADSSYEQYF

v_gene: TRBV7-3
abundance: .
len: 15
j_gene: TRBJ2-1
d_gene: .
CDR3nt: TGTGCCAGCAGCTTGTGTCAGGGGTCCTACAATGAGCAGTTCTTC
CDR3aa: CASSLCQGSYNEQFF

v_gene: TRBV11-3
abundance: many
len: 16
j_gene: TRBJ2-7
d_gene: .
CDR3nt: TGTGCCAGCAGCTTAAGAGGACAGACACACCGTTACGAGCAGTACTTC
CDR3aa: CASSLRGQTHRYEQYF

v_gene: TRBV30
abundance: many
len: 13
j_gene: TRBJ2-1
d_gene: .
CDR3nt: TGTGCCTGGAGTGTACCGTGGGGGAATGAGCAGTTCTTC
CDR3aa: CAWSVPWGNEQFF

v_gene: TRBV12-3/TRBV12-4
abundance: many
len: 14
j_gene: TRBJ1-2
d_gene: .
CDR3nt: TGTGCCACCCAGGGCTCTTCCCTGAACTATGGCTACACCTTC
CDR3aa: CATQGSSLNYGYTF

v_gene: TRBV20-1
abundance: many
len: 13
j_gene: TRBJ2-7
d_gene: .
CDR3nt: TGCAGTGCTAGCTCGGCGGTTTCCTACGAGCAGTACTTC
CDR3aa: CSASSAVSYEQYF

v_gene: TRBV7-3
abundance: many
len: 18
j_gene: TRBJ2-3
d_gene: .
CDR3nt: TGTGCCAGCAGCTCGTCCGGGACATCGTTTCGCGGCACAGATACGCAGTATTTT
CDR3aa: CASSSSGTSFRGTDTQYF

v_gene: TRBV19
abundance: many
len: 14
j_gene: TRBJ1-1
d_gene: TRBD1
CDR3nt: TGTGCCAGTAGCCGAGACAGGGAGGGCACTGAAGCTTTCTTT
CDR3aa: CASSRDREGTEAFF

v_gene: TRBV9
abundance: .
len: 14
j_gene: TRBJ1-2
d_gene: .
CDR3nt: TGTGCCAGCAGCACGGGTTGGGCTAACTATGGCTACACCTTC
CDR3aa: CASSTGWANYGYTF

v_gene: TRBV11-2
abundance: many
len: 14
j_gene: TRBJ2-5
d_gene: .
CDR3nt: TGTGCCAGCAGCTCCATCGACGTTGAAGAGACCCAGTACTTC
CDR3aa: CASSSIDVEETQYF

v_gene: TRBV5-1
abundance: many
len: 15
j_gene: TRBJ2-3
d_gene: .
CDR3nt: TGCGCCAGCAGCTTGAGCGGACCCGCGGGGGATACGCAGTATTTT
CDR3aa: CASSLSGPAGDTQYF

v_gene: TRBV11-3
abundance: many
len: 11
j_gene: TRBJ1-1
d_gene: .
CDR3nt: TGTGCCAGCAGCGCCGCTGTTGAAGCTTTCTTT
CDR3aa: CASSAAVEAFF

v_gene: TRBV20-1
abundance: few
len: 20
j_gene: TRBJ2-2
d_gene: TRBD2
CDR3nt: TGCAGTGCTCCTGGCATTCCGGGACTAGCGGGAGAGTGGGACACCGGGGAGCTGTTTTTT
CDR3aa: CSAPGIPGLAGEWDTGELFF